These T cell receptor beta chains were read from a single sample in a study of T cell responses to AZD1222 COVID-19 vaccine. Assay: immunoSEQ multiplex PCR; the TCRdb copy retains only in-frame clones and omits some. The data show about 94,000 clones, about 88% seen once. Sample: peripheral blood, taken on day 0 of AZD1222 vaccination. Every receptor here comes from an adult in good health. Both conserved end residues are part of each CDR3. D genes are given only for firm matches. Rows may omit the clone size; those that give it use once, few, many or a size class.

v_gene	len	abundance	d_gene	j_gene	CDR3aa	CDR3nt
TRBV12-5	14	NA	TRBD1	TRBJ1-1	CASGLGTGTTEAFF	TGTGCTAGTGGTTTAGGGACAGGGACCACTGAAGCTTTCTTT
TRBV27	16	NA	TRBD2	TRBJ2-5	CASSLVGLAGGETQYF	TGTGCCAGCAGTTTAGTCGGCCTAGCGGGGGGGGAGACCCAGTACTTC
TRBV5-1	12	NA	NA	TRBJ2-5	CASSLAQETQYF	TGCGCCAGCAGCTTGGCCCAAGAGACCCAGTACTTC
TRBV3-1/TRBV3-2	14	once	TRBD2	TRBJ2-5	CASSQGLAGKTQYF	TGTGCCAGCAGCCAAGGGCTAGCGGGTAAGACCCAGTACTTC
TRBV4-2	14	NA	TRBD1	TRBJ1-1	CASSQGTGKYEAFF	TGTGCCAGCAGCCAAGGGACAGGGAAGTATGAAGCTTTCTTT
TRBV30	15	once	NA	TRBJ2-2	CAWSLGTAFTGELFF	TGTGCCTGGAGTCTCGGGACTGCCTTCACCGGGGAGCTGTTTTTT
TRBV12-3/TRBV12-4	13	once	TRBD1	TRBJ1-2	CASFRQGADGYTF	TGTGCCAGCTTCCGTCAGGGGGCAGACGGCTACACCTTC
TRBV18	14	NA	TRBD1	TRBJ1-4	CASSPSGQGEKLFF	TGTGCCAGCTCACCTTCCGGACAGGGCGAAAAACTGTTTTTT
TRBV24-1	17	NA	NA	TRBJ2-7	CATSDSLGTYITYEQYF	TGTGCCACCAGTGATTCGCTCGGGACTTATATCACCTACGAGCAGTACTTC
TRBV7-9	14	once	NA	TRBJ1-1	CASSSWGEDTEAFF	TGTGCCAGCAGCTCCTGGGGGGAGGACACTGAAGCTTTCTTT
TRBV6-4	17	NA	TRBD2	TRBJ2-7	CASSDPDVKRGIYEQYF	TGTGCCAGCAGTGACCCCGACGTCAAGCGGGGGATTTACGAGCAGTACTTC
TRBV11-3	13	NA	NA	TRBJ1-1	CASSQGQNTEAFF	TGTGCCAGCAGCCAGGGGCAGAACACTGAAGCTTTCTTT
TRBV19	14	NA	TRBD2	TRBJ2-5	CASSSLAGSETQYF	TGTGCCAGTAGTTCATTAGCGGGGAGCGAGACCCAGTACTTC
TRBV5-6	16	NA	TRBD1	TRBJ2-2	CASSPGTGRMSGELFF	TGTGCCAGCAGCCCCGGGACAGGGCGGATGTCCGGGGAGCTGTTTTTT
TRBV19	14	few	TRBD1	TRBJ2-7	CASSKDRYSYEQYF	TGTGCCAGTAGTAAGGACAGGTACTCCTACGAGCAGTACTTC
TRBV11-2	14	NA	NA	TRBJ1-3	CASSMGGSQSPIYF	TGTGCCAGCAGCATGGGCGGGAGCCAAAGCCCCATATATTTT
TRBV4-2	16	NA	TRBD1	TRBJ1-1	CASSLSPDRENTEAFF	TGTGCCAGCAGCCTTTCTCCGGACAGGGAAAACACTGAAGCTTTCTTT
TRBV19	14	NA	NA	TRBJ2-3	CASLGDRNTDTQYF	TGTGCCAGTCTCGGAGACAGAAACACAGATACGCAGTATTTT
TRBV6-6	16	NA	NA	TRBJ2-4	CASSYPGEVAKNIQYF	TGTGCCAGCAGTTACCCGGGGGAAGTAGCCAAAAACATTCAGTACTTC
TRBV11-2	16	few	TRBD1	TRBJ2-1	CASSTWGQDPKVEQFF	TGTGCCAGCAGCACTTGGGGACAGGACCCAAAGGTTGAGCAGTTCTTC
TRBV7-3	13	NA	NA	TRBJ1-2	CASSLQGPPEHTF	TGTGCCAGCAGCTTGCAGGGGCCTCCGGAACACACCTTC
TRBV7-3	17	NA	TRBD1	TRBJ1-3	CASRSEGQNSSGNTIYF	TGTGCCAGCAGGTCGGAGGGACAGAATAGCTCTGGAAACACCATATATTTT
TRBV7-9	17	NA	NA	TRBJ2-5	CASSFIGGALYQETQYF	TGTGCCAGCAGCTTTATTGGAGGGGCCCTGTACCAAGAGACCCAGTACTTC
TRBV2	17	NA	TRBD1	TRBJ1-2	CASSPGTVFGGNYGYTF	TGTGCCAGCAGCCCCGGGACAGTTTTCGGCGGTAACTATGGCTACACCTTC
TRBV10-3	13	NA	NA	TRBJ1-3	CAISEGSGNTIYF	TGTGCCATCAGTGAGGGGTCAGGGAACACCATATATTTT
TRBV12-1	15	NA	NA	TRBJ2-1	CASSFSPGGPNEQFF	TGTGCCAGCAGCTTTTCCCCGGGGGGCCCGAATGAGCAGTTCTTC
TRBV9	18	NA	NA	TRBJ2-3	CASSPDPGGLPYTDTQYF	TGTGCCAGCAGCCCAGACCCAGGGGGACTACCCTACACAGATACGCAGTATTTT
TRBV3-1/TRBV3-2	14	NA	NA	TRBJ1-1	CASSRTTGNTEAFF	TGTGCCAGCAGCCGTACGACAGGGAACACTGAAGCTTTCTTT
TRBV3-1/TRBV3-2	13	NA	NA	TRBJ1-2	CASSQDWRYGYTF	TGTGCCAGCAGCCAAGATTGGCGGTATGGCTACACCTTC
TRBV7-2	16	NA	TRBD1	TRBJ1-2	CASSSPPGQVNYGYTF	TGTGCCAGCAGCTCTCCCCCGGGACAGGTTAACTATGGCTACACCTTC
TRBV2	15	NA	NA	TRBJ1-6	CASSELGSYNSPLHF	TGTGCCAGCAGTGAACTTGGCTCCTATAATTCACCCCTCCACTTT
TRBV5-1	15	NA	NA	TRBJ2-1	CASSLVGESYNEQFF	TGCGCCAGCAGCTTGGTTGGGGAATCTTACAATGAGCAGTTCTTC
TRBV19	12	NA	TRBD2	TRBJ2-3	CASSAGEDTQYF	TGTGCCAGTAGCGCGGGGGAAGATACGCAGTATTTT
TRBV5-1	16	NA	TRBD1	TRBJ1-1	CASSLTGTGGSTEAFF	TGCGCCAGCAGCTTGACGGGGACAGGGGGAAGCACTGAAGCTTTCTTT